Below are 26 T cell receptor beta chains sequenced from a single sample in a study of blood T cell repertoires in COVID-19 (TCRdb year 2020). Library preparation used the immunoSEQ multiplex PCR assay. What TCRdb holds here is the immuneACCESS table cut down to in-frame rearrangements. Part of the clones is not present; checked against another copy, under half of the missing clones reflect an unresolved V gene, and the others are unexplained. For this sample the table gives roughly 120,000 clones, of which about 85% were detected only once. Approximately 1.8% of the sample is taken by the ten largest. Material: peripheral blood. The receptor source for this set is a man between 65 and 80 years old with acute or convalescent COVID-19.

The CDR3 loop is CAWTRQRTRYNEQFF. The CDR3 DNA reads TGTGCCTGGACCAGGCAGCGGACTAGATACAATGAGCAGTTCTTC. This chain joins TRBV30 and TRBJ2-1; TRBD2 agrees at 7 bases. The V gene's germline CDR1 is GTSNPN and CDR2 SVGIG (reference sequence). The trim removed 4 bases at V and 4 bases at J, leaving 10 bases unmatched. The CDR3 extends over 15 amino acids. The full variable domain, completed using reference TRBV30 and TRBJ2-1, is SQTIHQWPATLVQPVGSPLSLECTVEGTSNPNLYWYRQAAGRGLQLLFYSVGIGQISSEVPQNLSASRPQDRQFILSSKKLLLSDSGFYLCAWTRQRTRYNEQFFGPGTRLTVL.

The chain is built from TRBV19 and TRBJ1-5; 9 bases are shared with TRBD1. V trimming: 7 bases; J trimming: 3 bases; junction bases outside the gene matches: 10. Looked up from germline, CDR1 is LNHDA and CDR2 is SQIVND (reference sequence). This CDR3 spans 16 amino acids. DNA of the CDR3: TGTGCCAGTAATCGGGACAGGGTCGAGAACAATCAGCCCCAGCATTTT. It yields the protein CASNRDRVENNQPQHF.

The chain has TRBV6-1 and TRBJ2-7; TRBD1 agrees at 7 bases. CDR1 and CDR2 (germline): MNHNS, SASEGT. The CDR3 length is 16 residues. Trimming cost V 4 bases and J 3 bases; bases outside gene matches: 12. The CDR3 reads CASSGWGMGQHYEQYF. For the CDR3, the DNA is TGTGCCAGCAGTGGATGGGGAATGGGACAGCACTACGAGCAGTACTTC.

The chain has TRBV19 and TRBJ2-2; 7 bases fit TRBD1. The V and J ends lost 5 bases and 3 bases, in that order; junction bases with no gene match: 3. Germline CDR1 is LNHDA and CDR2 is SQIVND (reference sequence). This CDR3 region has 14 residues. CDR3: CASSRQGYTGELFF. For the CDR3, the DNA is TGTGCCAGTAGTCGACAGGGTTACACCGGGGAGCTGTTTTTT.

This clone came up a few times. The chain's CDR3 is CASSIGTPIGGELFF. CDR3 DNA sequence: TGTGCCAGCAGCATCGGGACACCCATAGGCGGGGAGCTGTTTTTT. The chain couples TRBV9 to TRBJ2-2; D might be TRBD1 (6 bases). Trimming took off 4 bases at V and 7 bases at J, with 17 bases between the two ends. Germline CDR1 and CDR2: SGDLS and YYNGEE. This CDR3 has 15 residues.

V and J are TRBV19 and TRBJ2-2; D is unresolved. This CDR3 is 14 amino acids long. The V end was cut by 2 bases, the J end by 5 bases, with 9 bases between. Per the germline V gene, CDR1 is LNHDA and CDR2 is SQIVND (reference sequence). The CDR3 DNA is TGTGCCAGTAGTATACCCCGGGTTACCGGGGAGCTGTTTTTT. Translating gives CASSIPRVTGELFF.

The chain has TRBV4-2 and TRBJ1-5; D possibly corresponds to TRBD1 (5 bases). The CDR3 is 15 residues long. Germline V CDR1 and CDR2: LGHNA, YNFKEQ. Trimming removed 0 bases from V and 4 bases from J, with 10 bases in between. The CDR3 protein is CASSQDQGRNQPQHF. CDR3 coding DNA: TGTGCCAGCAGCCAAGATCAGGGAAGGAATCAGCCCCAGCATTTT.

This clone was counted only a few times. The chain links TRBV3-1 (or the pseudogene TRBV3-2) to TRBJ1-1; 8 bases match TRBD1. V lost 3 bases, J lost 0 bases, and 3 bases stayed unmatched. The CDR3 runs 15 residues. The germline V gene has CDR1 LGHDT and CDR2 YNNKEL (reference sequence). CDR3 loop: CASSHRGQVNTEAFF. The CDR3 DNA sequence: TGTGCCAGCAGCCACAGGGGACAGGTGAACACTGAAGCTTTCTTT.

V gene TRBV7-8 combines with J gene TRBJ1-2, with unresolved D. Germline CDR1 is SGHVS and CDR2 is FQNEAQ. The V and J ends lost 5 bases and 4 bases respectively, with 5 bases between them. This CDR3 is 11 amino acids long. CDR3 nucleotide sequence: TGTGCCAGCAGCCTACTCTATGGCTACACCTTC. It translates to CASSLLYGYTF.

This chain connects TRBV12-3 or TRBV12-4 to TRBJ2-7; 7 positions match TRBD1. V shed 6 bases and J 6 bases; nucleotides not matched to a gene: 5. This CDR3 is built from 12 residues. The CDR3 spells CASSPGGGEQYF. CDR3 sequence (DNA): TGTGCCAGCAGCCCAGGGGGTGGCGAGCAGTACTTC.

The chain combines TRBV10-3 with TRBJ2-3, with TRBD2 identical over 9 bases. With V trimmed by 2 bases and J by 1 base, 4 bases remained unmatched. This CDR3 contains 16 residues. In germline, CDR1 is ENHRY, CDR2 SYGVKD. The CDR3 region has the DNA TGTGCCATCAGTGAGAGTTGGACTAGCGGCACAGATACGCAGTATTTT. This gives the protein CAISESWTSGTDTQYF.

This rearrangement joins TRBV28 to TRBJ1-4; D not certain. The germline V and J ends were trimmed by 6 bases and 5 bases, with 13 bases remaining between them. Germline CDR1 and CDR2: MDHEN and SYDVKM. The CDR3 covers 14 residues. CDR3 amino acids: CASRSGSSNEKLFF. CDR3 in DNA: TGTGCCAGCAGATCCGGGTCCTCAAATGAAAAACTGTTTTTT.

This clone is deemed large (0.1 to 1%). This chain connects TRBV6-5 to TRBJ2-2; D is uncertain. This CDR3 is built from 15 residues. Germline CDR1 is MNHEY and CDR2 is SVGAGI. The ends were cut back, 7 bases at V and 8 bases at J, with 20 bases in the middle. The CDR3 loop is CASTPSSPARGELFF. CDR3 nucleotide sequence: TGTGCCAGCACCCCTTCGAGTCCAGCGAGGGGGGAGCTGTTTTTT.

The rearrangement joins TRBV27 to TRBJ1-2; no definite D call. Trimming removed 2 bases from V and 6 bases from J, with 7 bases in between. The CDR3 has 12 amino acids. The germline V gene has CDR1 MNHEY and CDR2 SMNVEV (reference sequence). The CDR3 loop reads CASSLRGDGYTF. The CDR3 DNA follows: TGTGCCAGCAGTTTAAGAGGAGATGGCTACACCTTC.

V and J are TRBV6-6 and TRBJ1-4; a weak D match, TRBD1 (6 bases). This CDR3 has 16 residues. The germline CDR1 and CDR2 sequences are MNHNY and SVGAGI (reference sequence). V was pared by 7 bases and J by 4 bases, with 19 bases between. The CDR3 is CASNERRGTSNEKLFF. CDR3 DNA: TGTGCCAGCAACGAACGTAGGGGGACAAGTAATGAAAAACTGTTTTTT.

The rearrangement uses TRBV5-1 and TRBJ2-3, with no clear D. V lost 0 bases and J 4 bases, leaving 12 bases between the germline ends. CDR1 is SGHRS, CDR2 YFSETQ, per germline. The CDR3 runs to 15 residues. This CDR3 is CASSLGGLVADTQYF. CDR3 bases: TGCGCCAGCAGCTTGGGTGGCCTAGTCGCAGATACGCAGTATTTT.

The chain employs TRBV7-3 and TRBJ1-6; 8 bases fit TRBD1. The germline V gene encodes CDR1 SGHTA and CDR2 FQGTGA. The CDR3 extends over 16 amino acids. V lost 2 bases, J lost 7 bases, and 7 bases stayed unmatched. CDR3: CASSLGAGGLNSPLHF. The CDR3 DNA is TGTGCCAGCAGCTTAGGCGCAGGGGGCCTGAATTCACCCCTCCACTTT.

J is TRBJ2-2 and V is TRBV27, with D possibly being TRBD2 (7 bases). Trimming shortened V by 8 bases and J by 0 bases, and 10 bases separated the two germline ends. The germline V gene encodes CDR1 MNHEY and CDR2 SMNVEV (reference sequence). The CDR3 sequence is 14 residues long. The CDR3 loop reads CASGGATNTGELFF. The CDR3 DNA is TGTGCCAGCGGGGGGGCAACGAACACCGGGGAGCTGTTTTTT.

This clone was observed a single time. V is TRBV6-2 or TRBV6-3 and J is TRBJ2-5, with D possibly TRBD2 on 7 matching bases. The V end lost 5 bases, the J end lost 2 bases, and 21 bases lay between the germline ends. CDR1 and CDR2 (germline): MNHEY, SVGEGT. This CDR3 has 17 amino acids. Here the CDR3 reads CASSVVAGGQKQETQYF. CDR3 DNA: TGTGCCAGCAGTGTCGTCGCCGGGGGGCAGAAACAAGAGACCCAGTACTTC.

This chain joins TRBV10-3 and TRBJ2-5, with 9 bases aligning to TRBD2. The CDR3 spans 17 residues. V was clipped by 0 bases and J by 2 bases; unmatched bases: 7. CDR1 and CDR2 from the germline V gene are ENHRY and SYGVKD. Written as DNA, the CDR3 is TGTGCCATCAGTGAGTCGGGGGCTAGCGGGGCTCAAGAGACCCAGTACTTC. Translation: CAISESGASGAQETQYF.

The rearrangement links TRBV5-1 to TRBJ2-1; TRBD2 aligns across 8 bases. CDR1 and CDR2 from the germline V gene are SGHRS and YFSETQ. V gave up 4 bases and J gave up 7 bases; unmatched junction bases: 10. The CDR3 length is 15 residues. The CDR3 loop reads CASSPNPGGANEQFF. CDR3 DNA: TGCGCCAGCAGCCCCAATCCCGGGGGGGCAAATGAGCAGTTCTTC.

Worth noting for this clone: Its ends do not fully match the called genes, so a read error is possible. The chain joins TRBV7-7 to TRBJ2-5; 8 nucleotides match TRBD1. The germline V gene has CDR1 SSHAT and CDR2 FNYEAQ (reference sequence). This CDR3 has 17 amino acids. CDR3 DNA: TGTGCTAGCACCCAGGGGGCACAGGGCGCCCCAAGAGAGACCCAGTACTTC. Its translation: CASTQGAQGAPRETQYF.

This chain joins TRBV2 and TRBJ2-7, with a possible D match to TRBD1 (6 bases). Germline V gives CDR1 SNHLY, CDR2 FYNNEI. The CDR3 consists of 12 residues. Trimming pared 5 bases from V and 5 bases from J, leaving 10 bases between. CDR3 protein: CASSYRAHEQYF. CDR3 nucleotide sequence: TGTGCCAGCAGTTACAGGGCCCACGAGCAGTACTTC.

The chain uses TRBV5-6 and TRBJ2-3; 7 nucleotides align to TRBD2. The V gene's germline CDR1 is SGHDT and CDR2 YYEEEE. This CDR3 has 16 amino acids. Trimming at V came to 4 bases and at J to 2 bases, leaving 10 bases not matched to a gene. CDR3 DNA sequence: TGTGCCAGCAGCACCGGACTAGGGTCTCCCACAGATACGCAGTATTTT. Residues: CASSTGLGSPTDTQYF.

The rearrangement joins TRBV7-3 to TRBJ2-5, with TRBD2 matching over 8 bases. CDR3 length: 16 amino acids. Germline loops: CDR1 SGHTA, CDR2 FQGTGA. With V trimmed by 1 base and J by 1 base, 5 bases remained unmatched. The CDR3 coding sequence is TGTGCCAGCAGCTTAAGTTCACGGGGGGGCCAAGAGACCCAGTACTTC. This encodes CASSLSSRGGQETQYF. The full variable domain, with the rest looked up from reference TRBV7-3 and TRBJ2-5, is GAGVSQTPSNKVTEKGKYVELRCDPISGHTALYWYRQSLGQGPEFLIYFQGTGAADDSGLPNDRFFAVRPEGSVSTLKIQRTERGDSAVYLCASSLSSRGGQETQYFGPGTRLLVL.

The chain carries TRBV6-2 or TRBV6-3 and TRBJ1-5; D uncertain. CDR3 length: 15 amino acids. V was clipped by 6 bases and J by 2 bases, with 14 bases between them. Germline CDR1 MNHEY, CDR2 SVGEGT. CDR3: CASSPRGMGNQPQHF. The CDR3 bases are TGTGCCAGCAGCCCCCGAGGGATGGGCAATCAGCCCCAGCATTTT.